This paragraph reports one T cell receptor (beta chain). Its antigen is as yet unknown. With a J-beta primer mix and a sample-barcoded 5' primer, a second PCR ran about 6 to 11 cycles. TCRdb re-called the 5' RACE reads through MiXCR, storing one row per CDR3 protein. The table shows about 1.5 million distinct CDR3 sequences, with approximately 42% occurring only once. Germline assignment: CDR1 SQVTM and CDR2 ANQGSEA. The CDR3 is 14 amino acids. V lost 7 bases, J lost 4 bases, and 9 bases stayed unmatched. The data were obtained in a study of blood T cells in healthy people across ages. Overall study: Per every two T cells, about one barcoded beta molecule was captured by template switching. Study-wide findings and caveats: Estimated diversity, derived from one million T cells, was regarded as an underestimate.

This rearrangement joins TRBV29-1 to TRBJ2-1; TRBD1 matches at 8 bases. The sequenced sample consisted of blood. The TCR originated in a woman aged 18-29 years in good health. The CDR3: CSAGDRGLYNEQFF. The CDR3 DNA sequence: TGCAGCGCCGGAGACAGGGGCCTTTACAATGAGCAGTTCTTC.